This T cell receptor (beta chain) was profiled in a study of shared clonotypes between healthy human individuals. Looking at the study overall: Each donor contributed plates that comprised three CD4 naive, three CD4 memory, two CD8 naive and one CD8 memory.

Findings of the study overall: A few donors showed sharing of approximately 5% of naive CD4 clonotypes. Among the subsets, naive ones generally showed larger estimated richness than memory ones.

The protocol was immunoSEQ multiplex PCR, while the TCRdb copy is restricted to in-frame clones and leaves out a portion. The sample lists 1.4 million to 1.5 million clones; around 97% were seen once. As for this clone: What it recognizes is unknown.

Each of the donors was a healthy adult who was HIV-negative and had not had a recent acute infection or vaccination. This clonotype was obtained from a young man in good health. The sequenced sample was naive CD4+ T cells sorted from blood. Sample subset: CD45RA+ positively selected.

CDR3 nucleotide sequence: TGTGCCAGCAGCTACCGACGCGCGTGGGAGGGCCGTCAAAACATTCAGTACTTC. Protein: CASSYRRAWEGRQNIQYF. The J gene is TRBJ2-4, the V gene TRBV5-6; 7 bases map to TRBD2. V trimming: 3 bases; J trimming: 5 bases; junction bases outside the gene matches: 17. The germline CDR1 and CDR2 sequences are SGHDT and YYEEEE. The CDR3 runs to 18 residues.